This TCR beta chain was observed in a study of blood T cell repertoires in COVID-19. On the study more broadly: Both acute and convalescent COVID-19 samples were obtained from the United States, Italy and Spain. From T cells, B-cell-depleted T cells, or PBMCs came the material, which was cDNA or gDNA.

Under the authors' procedure: Using reference gene primer amplification, nucleated cell counts were estimated. Assay: immunoSEQ multiplex PCR; the TCRdb copy retains only in-frame clones and omits some. V and J calls and clone size are as listed in that table; D and trimming were resolved from the DNA. The repertoire holds about 35,000 clones, with more than 80% as singletons. CDR3 length: 13 residues. Germline lookup yields CDR1 SEHNR and CDR2 FQNEAQ (reference sequence). The V gene end was trimmed by 4 bases and the J gene end by 3 bases; junction bases not matched to a gene: 1. This clone has only a few counts.

The rearrangement joins TRBV7-9 to TRBJ1-1, with 8 nucleotides matching TRBD1. The source material was peripheral blood. The source is a human donor in a cohort sampled during active or convalescent COVID-19. The donor label of this sample is uncertain. CDR3 amino acids: CASSSQGDTEAFF. CDR3 sequence (DNA): TGTGCCAGCAGCTCACAGGGGGACACTGAAGCTTTCTTT.